A selection of T cell receptor beta chains follows, all from one sample in a study of T cells in Graves' hyperthyroidism and ophthalmopathy. TCRdb re-analysed the multiplex PCR reads in MiXCR, keeping a single row per CDR3 protein. The table has 500,000 to 650,000 distinct CDR3 sequences, roughly 18% seen once; the top ten hold 17%. Sequencing was carried out using blood. These receptor sequences come from a woman aged 18-29 years with Graves' ophthalmopathy. Both conserved end residues are part of each CDR3. The order of the fields is D gene, J gene, V gene, clone size, CDR3 DNA, CDR3 protein. D genes are given only for firm matches. Expanded clones are given a class, and other clones once, few, many or no size at all.

D: NA; J: TRBJ1-2; V: TRBV6-1; size: NA; DNA: TGTGCCAGTCGGGAAGGGGATCGCTATGGCTACACCTTC; CDR3: CASREGDRYGYTF
D: TRBD1; J: TRBJ2-1; V: TRBV13; size: many; DNA: TGTGCCAGCAGCAGAGAAACGACAGGGGCAGCATACAATGAGCAGTTCTTC; CDR3: CASSRETTGAAYNEQFF
D: NA; J: TRBJ2-7; V: TRBV28; size: many; DNA: TGTGCCAGCAGGGGACTCGGGACTCCCTCCTACGAGCAGTACTTC; CDR3: CASRGLGTPSYEQYF
D: NA; J: TRBJ2-2; V: TRBV20-1; size: NA; DNA: TGCAGTGCTAGTACGGGAGAAAACACCGGGGAGCTGTTTTTT; CDR3: CSASTGENTGELFF
D: TRBD2; J: TRBJ2-7; V: TRBV27; size: NA; DNA: TGTGCCAGCGGGCCGACTAGCGGGGGGTTCGAGCAGTACTTC; CDR3: CASGPTSGGFEQYF
D: NA; J: TRBJ1-3; V: TRBV28; size: many; DNA: TGTGCCAGCAGTTCCCGACAGAGCCGGATTCCCAGAAACACCATATATTTT; CDR3: CASSSRQSRIPRNTIYF
D: TRBD2; J: TRBJ2-1; V: TRBV25-1; size: NA; DNA: TGTGCCAGCAGTTATACTTGGGGGGGTCCGAGCTCCTACGAGCAGTTCTTC; CDR3: CASSYTWGGPSSYEQFF
D: TRBD2; J: TRBJ2-6; V: TRBV27; size: many; DNA: TGTGCCAGCAGCACCGGGACTAGCGGATACTCTGGGGCCAACGTCCTGACTTTC; CDR3: CASSTGTSGYSGANVLTF
D: NA; J: TRBJ2-5; V: TRBV18; size: few; DNA: TGTGCCAGCTCACCAGAGGCCGGGACCCAGTACTTC; CDR3: CASSPEAGTQYF
D: TRBD2; J: TRBJ2-4; V: TRBV28; size: NA; DNA: TGTGCCAGCAGTCCACGGGGACTAGCGGGGGCCCTAGCCAAAAACATTCAGTACTTC; CDR3: CASSPRGLAGALAKNIQYF
D: TRBD1; J: TRBJ1-5; V: TRBV28; size: NA; DNA: TGTGCCAGCAGTTTGACAGGGAGGGGTTATAGCAATCAGCCCCAGCATTTT; CDR3: CASSLTGRGYSNQPQHF
D: TRBD1; J: TRBJ2-7; V: TRBV7-2; size: NA; DNA: TGTGCCAGCAGCCGGACAGGGGCCGGGGTCGAGTCCTACGAGCAGTACTTC; CDR3: CASSRTGAGVESYEQYF
D: TRBD1; J: TRBJ1-3; V: TRBV20-1; size: NA; DNA: TGCAGTGCTAGGGGACAGGGGGTCAACACCATATATTTT; CDR3: CSARGQGVNTIYF
D: NA; J: TRBJ1-6; V: TRBV6-1; size: many; DNA: TGTGCCAGCATCATGAGGGGATTGGGTTCACCCCTCCACTTT; CDR3: CASIMRGLGSPLHF
D: NA; J: TRBJ2-1; V: TRBV20-1; size: many; DNA: TGCAGTGCTAGAGTTGGTAGCCCCTATAGTAGGAATGAGCAGTTCTTC; CDR3: CSARVGSPYSRNEQFF
D: NA; J: TRBJ1-1; V: TRBV11-1; size: many; DNA: TGTGCCAGCAGCTTGGGGGTTACGGATACTTTCTTT; CDR3: CASSLGVTDTFF
D: TRBD1; J: TRBJ1-5; V: TRBV28; size: many; DNA: TGTGCCAGCAGTGACCGGGACAGCATCTATAGCAATCAGCCCCAGCATTTT; CDR3: CASSDRDSIYSNQPQHF
D: NA; J: TRBJ1-6; V: TRBV3-1; size: NA; DNA: TGTGCCAGCAGCCTAAGCACTCTTGGTCGTAATTCACCCCTCCACTTT; CDR3: CASSLSTLGRNSPLHF
D: TRBD1; J: TRBJ2-2; V: TRBV5-6; size: NA; DNA: TGTGCCAGCAGCAAAAAGACAGGGGTGAACACCGGGGAGCTGTTTTTT; CDR3: CASSKKTGVNTGELFF
D: NA; J: TRBJ2-5; V: TRBV7-9; size: many; DNA: TGTGCCAGCAGCTTAGAAGTGGGGCAGGGAGAGACCCAGTACTTC; CDR3: CASSLEVGQGETQYF
D: NA; J: TRBJ2-7; V: TRBV6-2/TRBV6-3; size: many; DNA: TGTGCCAGCAGTTCGGGGGACCTTTACGAGCAGTACTTC; CDR3: CASSSGDLYEQYF
D: NA; J: TRBJ1-1; V: TRBV5-6; size: few; DNA: TGTGCCAGCAGCTTGGTATGGGGTGTGGACCTGAACACTGAAGCTTTCTTT; CDR3: CASSLVWGVDLNTEAFF
D: NA; J: TRBJ1-1; V: TRBV12-3/TRBV12-4; size: many; DNA: TGTGCCAGCAGTCCATACGTTGGCACTGAAGCTTTCTTT; CDR3: CASSPYVGTEAFF
D: TRBD1; J: TRBJ1-1; V: TRBV19; size: NA; DNA: TGTGCCAGTGCCGACAGGGGCAGCATGAACACTGAAGCTTTCTTT; CDR3: CASADRGSMNTEAFF
D: NA; J: TRBJ1-1; V: TRBV6-1; size: NA; DNA: TGTGCCAGCAGTCCCCTAACCGCTGGGGACACTGAAGCTTTCTTT; CDR3: CASSPLTAGDTEAFF
D: NA; J: TRBJ1-5; V: TRBV28; size: few; DNA: TGTGCCAGCAGTAACCCGGGGGCCAACAGTCAGCCCCAGCATTTT; CDR3: CASSNPGANSQPQHF
D: NA; J: TRBJ2-7; V: TRBV20-1; size: many; DNA: TGCAGTGCTAGTACCGGCTCCTCCTACGAGCAGTACTTC; CDR3: CSASTGSSYEQYF
D: NA; J: TRBJ2-7; V: TRBV12-3/TRBV12-4; size: many; DNA: TGTGCCAGCAGCCCTCAGACTTACGAGCAGTACTTC; CDR3: CASSPQTYEQYF
D: TRBD1; J: TRBJ2-4; V: TRBV6-5; size: few; DNA: TGTGCCAGCAGTTACAGCCCCCCTGACAGGGTGGCCAAAAACATTCAGTACTTC; CDR3: CASSYSPPDRVAKNIQYF
D: NA; J: TRBJ2-7; V: TRBV30; size: few; DNA: TGTGCCTGGATGCCTCAATCGCCAAATATGCGGGAACCACTACCGTCACTCTACGAGCAGTACTTC; CDR3: CAWMPQSPNMREPLPSLYEQYF
D: NA; J: TRBJ1-5; V: TRBV10-3; size: many; DNA: TGTGCCATCAGTGAGTCTATAGGGGGGGATCAGCCCCAGCATTTT; CDR3: CAISESIGGDQPQHF
D: NA; J: TRBJ2-5; V: TRBV5-5; size: many; DNA: TGTGCCAGCAGCTTGGCCTTGGGGATGCGGCAAGAGACCCAGTACTTC; CDR3: CASSLALGMRQETQYF
D: NA; J: TRBJ1-2; V: TRBV11-2; size: NA; DNA: TGTGCCAGCAGCTTCCCCCGGCAGGGAGTTGGCTATGGCTACACCTTC; CDR3: CASSFPRQGVGYGYTF
D: TRBD1; J: TRBJ1-1; V: TRBV2; size: NA; DNA: TGTGCCAGCAGAAAGGAACAGGGGCGGGGGAACACTGAAGCTTTCTTT; CDR3: CASRKEQGRGNTEAFF
D: TRBD2; J: TRBJ2-7; V: TRBV4-3; size: once; DNA: TGCGCCAGCAGCCAAGATCTGGGGACTAGAGGCGAGCAGTACTTC; CDR3: CASSQDLGTRGEQYF
D: NA; J: TRBJ2-7; V: TRBV9; size: NA; DNA: TGTGCCAGCAGCGTAGGGCCAAACCCTTCCTACGAGCAGTACTTC; CDR3: CASSVGPNPSYEQYF
D: NA; J: TRBJ2-5; V: TRBV18; size: many; DNA: TGTGCCAGCTCACCCTCTGGGAAAGAGACCCAGTACTTC; CDR3: CASSPSGKETQYF
D: NA; J: TRBJ2-7; V: TRBV7-2; size: many; DNA: TGTGCCAGCAGCTTAGCGGTGGGGGGAGCTGACGAGCAGTACTTC; CDR3: CASSLAVGGADEQYF
D: TRBD2; J: TRBJ2-7; V: TRBV27; size: few; DNA: TGTGCCAGCAGAACCAGCGGGGGGCATATCTACGAGCAGTACTTC; CDR3: CASRTSGGHIYEQYF
D: TRBD1; J: TRBJ1-5; V: TRBV2; size: many; DNA: TGTGCCAGCAGTGAATATCGGGGACAGATCAATCAGCCCCAGCATTTT; CDR3: CASSEYRGQINQPQHF
D: TRBD2; J: TRBJ2-7; V: TRBV9; size: few; DNA: TGTGCCAGCAGCGTTAAACTAGCGGAGACCTACGAGCAGTACTTC; CDR3: CASSVKLAETYEQYF
D: TRBD1; J: TRBJ1-4; V: TRBV7-6; size: few; DNA: TGTGCCAGCAGCGTTTACAGGGGGGAAAAACTGTTTTTT; CDR3: CASSVYRGEKLFF
D: NA; J: TRBJ1-2; V: TRBV7-9; size: many; DNA: TGTGCCAGCCGGGGGTGGCAGGAGGGGAACTATGGCTACACCTTC; CDR3: CASRGWQEGNYGYTF
D: NA; J: TRBJ1-2; V: TRBV30; size: many; DNA: TGTGCCTGGAGCGGAGCCCCACAGGGATATGGCTACACCTTC; CDR3: CAWSGAPQGYGYTF
D: NA; J: TRBJ1-4; V: TRBV14; size: few; DNA: TGTGCCAGCAGCCAAGAGACATTCGGGGGTGAAAAACTGTTTTTT; CDR3: CASSQETFGGEKLFF
D: NA; J: TRBJ2-1; V: TRBV20-1; size: NA; DNA: TGCAGTTCTATTCCCGGGGAGAGCTCCTACAATGAGCAGTTCTTC; CDR3: CSSIPGESSYNEQFF
D: NA; J: TRBJ2-3; V: TRBV6-1; size: few; DNA: TGTGCCAGCAGAATTCTAACAGGGTCTAGCACAGATACGCAGTATTTT; CDR3: CASRILTGSSTDTQYF
D: NA; J: TRBJ2-7; V: TRBV20-1; size: many; DNA: TGCAGTGCTAGGCCCAGCGTATTTCCCTACGAGCAGTACTTC; CDR3: CSARPSVFPYEQYF
D: TRBD1; J: TRBJ1-2; V: TRBV30; size: few; DNA: TGTGCCTGGAGTCGGACAGGGAACGTCTATGGCTACACCTTC; CDR3: CAWSRTGNVYGYTF
D: TRBD2; J: TRBJ2-3; V: TRBV4-1; size: few; DNA: TGCGCCAGCAGCCAAGCGGGACTAGCGAGCTCTAGCACAGATACGCAGTATTTT; CDR3: CASSQAGLASSSTDTQYF
D: NA; J: TRBJ1-4; V: TRBV28; size: NA; DNA: TGTGCCAGCACTTTTCGACAGACCTATGAAAAACTGTTTTTT; CDR3: CASTFRQTYEKLFF
D: NA; J: TRBJ2-3; V: TRBV7-9; size: few; DNA: TGTGCCAGCAGCTCCCCTCGGGGGGCCGGCGTAGATACGCAGTATTTT; CDR3: CASSSPRGAGVDTQYF
D: TRBD1; J: TRBJ1-5; V: TRBV7-9; size: NA; DNA: TGTGCCAGCAGCCCGGCAGGGGGGGTGGATCAGCCCCAGCATTTT; CDR3: CASSPAGGVDQPQHF
D: TRBD1; J: TRBJ1-1; V: TRBV18; size: NA; DNA: TGTGCCAGCTCACCAAAATTTAACGACAGGGTCAACACTGAAGCTTTCTTT; CDR3: CASSPKFNDRVNTEAFF
D: NA; J: TRBJ1-1; V: TRBV12-3/TRBV12-4; size: many; DNA: TGTGCCAGCAGTTTTACTGTCCTTGGGAACACTGAAGCTTTCTTT; CDR3: CASSFTVLGNTEAFF